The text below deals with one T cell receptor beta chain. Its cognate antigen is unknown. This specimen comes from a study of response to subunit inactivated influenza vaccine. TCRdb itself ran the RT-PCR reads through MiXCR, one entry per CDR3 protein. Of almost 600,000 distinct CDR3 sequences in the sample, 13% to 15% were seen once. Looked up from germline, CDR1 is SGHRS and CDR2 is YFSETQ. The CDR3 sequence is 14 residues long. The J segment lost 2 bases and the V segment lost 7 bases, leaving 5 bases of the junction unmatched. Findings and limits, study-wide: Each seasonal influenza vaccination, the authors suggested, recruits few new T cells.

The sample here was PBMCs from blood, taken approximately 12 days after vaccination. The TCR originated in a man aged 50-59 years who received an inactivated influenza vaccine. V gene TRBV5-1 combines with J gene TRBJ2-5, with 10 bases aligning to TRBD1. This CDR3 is CASGTGELQETQYF. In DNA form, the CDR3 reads TGCGCCAGCGGGACAGGGGAATTGCAAGAGACCCAGTACTTC.